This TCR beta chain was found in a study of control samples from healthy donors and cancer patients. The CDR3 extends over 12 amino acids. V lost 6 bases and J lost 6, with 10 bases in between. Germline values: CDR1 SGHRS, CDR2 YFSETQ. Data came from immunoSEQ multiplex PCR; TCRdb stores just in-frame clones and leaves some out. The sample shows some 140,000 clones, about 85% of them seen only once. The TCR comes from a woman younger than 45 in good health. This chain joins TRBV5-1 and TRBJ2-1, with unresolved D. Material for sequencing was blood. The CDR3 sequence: CASNRAPNEQFF. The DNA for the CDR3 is TGCGCCAGCAATAGGGCCCCCAATGAGCAGTTCTTC.